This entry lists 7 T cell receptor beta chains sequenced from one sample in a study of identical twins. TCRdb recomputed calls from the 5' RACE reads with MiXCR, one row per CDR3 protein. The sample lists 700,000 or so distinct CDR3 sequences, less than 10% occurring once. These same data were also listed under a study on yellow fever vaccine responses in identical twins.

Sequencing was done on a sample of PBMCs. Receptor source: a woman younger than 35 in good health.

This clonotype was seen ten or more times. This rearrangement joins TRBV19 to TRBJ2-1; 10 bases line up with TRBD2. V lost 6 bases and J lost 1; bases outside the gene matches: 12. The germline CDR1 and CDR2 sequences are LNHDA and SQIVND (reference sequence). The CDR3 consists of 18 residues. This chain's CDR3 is CASSRLAGEEGSYNEQFF. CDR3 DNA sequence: TGTGCCAGTAGCCGACTAGCGGGTGAGGAGGGGTCCTACAATGAGCAGTTCTTC. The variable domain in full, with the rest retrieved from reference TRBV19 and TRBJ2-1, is DGGITQSPKYLFRKEGQNVTLSCEQNLNHDAMYWYRQDPGQGLRLIYYSQIVNDFQKGDIAEGYSVSREKKESFPLTVTSAQKNPTAFYLCASSRLAGEEGSYNEQFFGPGTRLTVL.

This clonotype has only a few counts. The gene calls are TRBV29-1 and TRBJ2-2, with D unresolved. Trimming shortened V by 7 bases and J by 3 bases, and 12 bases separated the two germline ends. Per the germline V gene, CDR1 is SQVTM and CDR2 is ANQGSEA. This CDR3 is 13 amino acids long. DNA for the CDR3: TGCAGCGCCGGTAACTGGGACACCGGGGAGCTGTTTTTT. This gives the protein CSAGNWDTGELFF.

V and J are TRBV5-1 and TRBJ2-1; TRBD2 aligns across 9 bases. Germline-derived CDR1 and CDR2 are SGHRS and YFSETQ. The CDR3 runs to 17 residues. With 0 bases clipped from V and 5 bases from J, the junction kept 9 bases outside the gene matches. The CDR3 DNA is TGCGCCAGCAGCTTGGAACTCGGGCTAGCGGGAAACAATGAGCAGTTCTTC. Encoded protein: CASSLELGLAGNNEQFF.

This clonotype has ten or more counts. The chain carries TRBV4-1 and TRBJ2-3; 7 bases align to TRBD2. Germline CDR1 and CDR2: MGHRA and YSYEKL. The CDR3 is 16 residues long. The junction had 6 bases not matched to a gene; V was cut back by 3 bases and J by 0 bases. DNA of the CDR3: TGCGCCAGCAGCCAGAACCCTAGCGGAAGCACAGATACGCAGTATTTT. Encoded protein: CASSQNPSGSTDTQYF.

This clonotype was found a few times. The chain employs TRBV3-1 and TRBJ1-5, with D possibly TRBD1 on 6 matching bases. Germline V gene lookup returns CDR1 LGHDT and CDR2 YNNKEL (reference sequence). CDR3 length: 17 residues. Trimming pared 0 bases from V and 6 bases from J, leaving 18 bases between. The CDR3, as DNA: TGTGCCAGCAGCCAAGATCGGCCAGGGGTTAAGGGTCAGCCCCAGCATTTT. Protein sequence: CASSQDRPGVKGQPQHF.

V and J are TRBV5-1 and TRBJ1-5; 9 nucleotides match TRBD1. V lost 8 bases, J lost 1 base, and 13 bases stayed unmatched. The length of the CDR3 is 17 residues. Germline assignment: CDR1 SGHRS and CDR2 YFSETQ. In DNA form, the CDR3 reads TGCGCCAGGCGTTACAGGGGGCGATATGGAAGCAATCAGCCCCAGCATTTT. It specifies CARRYRGRYGSNQPQHF. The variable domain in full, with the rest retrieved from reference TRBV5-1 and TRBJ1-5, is KAGVTQTPRYLIKTRGQQVTLSCSPISGHRSVSWYQQTPGQGLQFLFEYFSETQRNKGNFPGRFSGRQFSNSRSEMNVSTLELGDSALYLCARRYRGRYGSNQPQHFGDGTRLSIL.

CDR3 amino acids: CASSSRDIPTGELFF. In DNA, the CDR3 is TGCGCCAGCAGCTCCCGGGACATACCCACCGGGGAGCTGTTTTTT. This chain connects TRBV5-1 to TRBJ2-2, with D maybe TRBD1 (6 bases). This CDR3 comprises 15 residues. CDR1 and CDR2 (germline): SGHRS, YFSETQ. Trimming stripped 3 bases from V and 4 bases from J, with 13 bases between.